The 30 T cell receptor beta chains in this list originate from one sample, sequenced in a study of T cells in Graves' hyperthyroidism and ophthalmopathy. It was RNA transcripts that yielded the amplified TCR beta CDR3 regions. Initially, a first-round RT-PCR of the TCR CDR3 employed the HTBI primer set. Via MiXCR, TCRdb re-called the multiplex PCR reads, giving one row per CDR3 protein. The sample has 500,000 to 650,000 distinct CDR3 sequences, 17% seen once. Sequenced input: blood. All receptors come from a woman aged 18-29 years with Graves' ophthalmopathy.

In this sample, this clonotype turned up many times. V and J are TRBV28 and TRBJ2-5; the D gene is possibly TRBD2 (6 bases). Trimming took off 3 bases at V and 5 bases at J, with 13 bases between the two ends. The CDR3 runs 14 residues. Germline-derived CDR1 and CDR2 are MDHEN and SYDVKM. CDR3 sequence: CASSFFTEGETQYF. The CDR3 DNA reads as TGTGCCAGCAGTTTTTTCACGGAGGGGGAGACCCAGTACTTC.

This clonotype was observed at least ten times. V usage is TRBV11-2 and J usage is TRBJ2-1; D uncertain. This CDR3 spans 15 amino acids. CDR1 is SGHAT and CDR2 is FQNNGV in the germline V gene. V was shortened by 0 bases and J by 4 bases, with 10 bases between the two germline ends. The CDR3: CASSLEAGSYNEQFF. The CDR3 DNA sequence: TGTGCCAGCAGCTTAGAAGCCGGAAGTTACAATGAGCAGTTCTTC.

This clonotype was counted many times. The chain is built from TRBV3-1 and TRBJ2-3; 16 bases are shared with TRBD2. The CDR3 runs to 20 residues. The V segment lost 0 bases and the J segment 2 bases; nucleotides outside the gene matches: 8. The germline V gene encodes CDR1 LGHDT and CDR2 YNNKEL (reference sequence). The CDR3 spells CASSQDLGTSGGVYTDTQYF. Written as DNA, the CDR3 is TGTGCCAGCAGCCAAGATCTAGGGACTAGCGGGGGGGTATACACAGATACGCAGTATTTT.

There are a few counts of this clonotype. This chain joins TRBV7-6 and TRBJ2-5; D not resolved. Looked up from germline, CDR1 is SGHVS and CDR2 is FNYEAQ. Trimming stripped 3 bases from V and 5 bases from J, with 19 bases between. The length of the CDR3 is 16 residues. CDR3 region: CASSFSSTVYRETQYF. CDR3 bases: TGTGCCAGCAGCTTTTCGAGCACGGTTTATCGGGAGACCCAGTACTTC.

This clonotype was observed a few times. CDR3 protein: CASSAVEWNSPLHF. In DNA, the CDR3 is TGTGCCAGCAGTGCCGTTGAGTGGAACTCACCCCTCCACTTT. This rearrangement joins TRBV2 to TRBJ1-6; D call uncertain. Germline CDR1 and CDR2: SNHLY and FYNNEI. This CDR3 is 14 amino acids long. The V end was cut by 4 bases, the J end by 10 bases, with 14 bases between.

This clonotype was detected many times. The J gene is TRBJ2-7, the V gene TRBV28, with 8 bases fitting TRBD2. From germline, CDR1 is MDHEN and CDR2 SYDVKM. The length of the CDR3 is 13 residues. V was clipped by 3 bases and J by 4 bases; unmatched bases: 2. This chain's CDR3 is CASSFREGYEQYF. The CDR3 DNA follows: TGTGCCAGCAGTTTCCGGGAGGGGTACGAGCAGTACTTC.

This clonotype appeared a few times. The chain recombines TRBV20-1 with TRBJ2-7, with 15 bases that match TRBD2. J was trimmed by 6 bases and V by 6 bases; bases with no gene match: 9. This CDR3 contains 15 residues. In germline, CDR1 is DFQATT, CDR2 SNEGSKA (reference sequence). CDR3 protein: CSAERTSGRASEQYF. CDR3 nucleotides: TGCAGTGCCGAAAGGACTAGCGGGAGGGCCTCCGAGCAGTACTTC.

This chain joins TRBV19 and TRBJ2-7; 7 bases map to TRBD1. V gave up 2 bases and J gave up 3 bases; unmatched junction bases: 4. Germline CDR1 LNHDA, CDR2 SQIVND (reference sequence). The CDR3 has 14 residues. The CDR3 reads CASSIQGQIYEQYF. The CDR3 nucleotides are TGTGCCAGTAGTATACAGGGACAGATCTACGAGCAGTACTTC.

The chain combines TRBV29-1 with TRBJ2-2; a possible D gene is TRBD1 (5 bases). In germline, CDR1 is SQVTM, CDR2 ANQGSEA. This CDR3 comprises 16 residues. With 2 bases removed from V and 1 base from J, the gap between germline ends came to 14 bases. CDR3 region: CSVEWTAGWNTGELFF. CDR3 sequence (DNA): TGCAGCGTTGAATGGACGGCAGGGTGGAACACCGGGGAGCTGTTTTTT.

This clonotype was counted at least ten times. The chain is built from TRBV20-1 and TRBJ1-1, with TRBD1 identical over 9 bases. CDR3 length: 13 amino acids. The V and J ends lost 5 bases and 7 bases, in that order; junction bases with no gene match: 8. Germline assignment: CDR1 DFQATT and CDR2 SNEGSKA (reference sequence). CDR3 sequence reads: CSAYGDRENEAFF. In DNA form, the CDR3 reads TGCAGTGCTTACGGGGACAGGGAAAATGAAGCTTTCTTT.

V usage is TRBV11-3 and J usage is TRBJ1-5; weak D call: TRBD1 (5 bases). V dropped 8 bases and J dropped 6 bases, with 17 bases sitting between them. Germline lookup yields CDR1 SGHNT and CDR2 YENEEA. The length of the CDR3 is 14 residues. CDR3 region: CASYRYGGRQPQHF. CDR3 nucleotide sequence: TGTGCCAGCTATCGATACGGGGGTCGTCAGCCCCAGCATTTT.

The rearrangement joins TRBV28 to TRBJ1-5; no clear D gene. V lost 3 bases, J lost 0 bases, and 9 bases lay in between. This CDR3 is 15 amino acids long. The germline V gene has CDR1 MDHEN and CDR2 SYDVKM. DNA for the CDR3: TGTGCCAGCAGTTTCTCAGGAGGTAGCAATCAGCCCCAGCATTTT. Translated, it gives CASSFSGGSNQPQHF.

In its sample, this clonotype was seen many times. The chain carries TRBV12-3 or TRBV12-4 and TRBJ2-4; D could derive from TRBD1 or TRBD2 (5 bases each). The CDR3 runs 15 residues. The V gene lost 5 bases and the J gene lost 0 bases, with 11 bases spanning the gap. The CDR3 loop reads CASSLSGTAKNIQYF. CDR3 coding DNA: TGTGCCAGCAGTCTTTCCGGGACAGCCAAAAACATTCAGTACTTC.

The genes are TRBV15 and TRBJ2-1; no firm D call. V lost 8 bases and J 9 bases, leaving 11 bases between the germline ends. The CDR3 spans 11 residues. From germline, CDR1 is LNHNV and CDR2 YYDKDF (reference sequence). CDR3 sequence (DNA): TGTGCCACCCCCAGAGTCCGTGAGCAGTTCTTC. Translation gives CATPRVREQFF.

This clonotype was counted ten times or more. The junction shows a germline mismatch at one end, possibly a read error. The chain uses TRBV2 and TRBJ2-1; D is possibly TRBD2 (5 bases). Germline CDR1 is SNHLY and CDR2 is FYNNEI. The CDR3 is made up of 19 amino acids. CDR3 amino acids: CASSRRGPEPLSSYNEQFF. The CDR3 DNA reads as TGTGCGAGCAGCAGGAGAGGGCCAGAACCCCTCAGCTCCTACAATGAGCAGTTCTTC.

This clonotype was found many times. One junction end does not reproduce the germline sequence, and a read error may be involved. CDR3 residues: CASSLVGTGELFF. CDR3 sequence (DNA): TGTGCCAGCAGCTTGGTCGGCACCGGGGAGCTGTTTTTT. This chain links TRBV5-1 with TRBJ2-2, with D unresolved. From germline, CDR1 is SGHRS and CDR2 YFSETQ. CDR3 length equals 13 residues. Full variable domain (outside the CDR3, taken from reference TRBV5-1 and TRBJ2-2): KAGVTQTPRYLIKTRGQQVTLSCSPISGHRSVSWYQQTPGQGLQFLFEYFSETQRNKGNFPGRFSGRQFSNSRSEMNVSTLELGDSALYLCASSLVGTGELFFGEGSRLTVL.

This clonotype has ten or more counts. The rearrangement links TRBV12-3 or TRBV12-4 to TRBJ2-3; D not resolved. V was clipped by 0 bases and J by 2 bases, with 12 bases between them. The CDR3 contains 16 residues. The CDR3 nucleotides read TGTGCCAGCAGTTTAGCGGTGCGGTATAACACAGATACGCAGTATTTT. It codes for CASSLAVRYNTDTQYF.

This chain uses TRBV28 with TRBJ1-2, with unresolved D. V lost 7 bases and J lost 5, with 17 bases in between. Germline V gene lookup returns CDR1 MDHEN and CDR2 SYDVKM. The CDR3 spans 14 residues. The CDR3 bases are TGTGCCAGCAAGGTCGGGCGATACCTGTATGGCTACACCTTC. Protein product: CASKVGRYLYGYTF.

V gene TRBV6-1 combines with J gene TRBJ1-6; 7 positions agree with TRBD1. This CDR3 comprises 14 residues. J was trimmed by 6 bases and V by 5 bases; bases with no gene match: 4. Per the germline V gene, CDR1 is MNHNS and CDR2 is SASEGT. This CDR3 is CASSPGQVNSPLHF. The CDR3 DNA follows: TGTGCCAGCAGTCCCGGACAGGTTAATTCACCCCTCCACTTT.

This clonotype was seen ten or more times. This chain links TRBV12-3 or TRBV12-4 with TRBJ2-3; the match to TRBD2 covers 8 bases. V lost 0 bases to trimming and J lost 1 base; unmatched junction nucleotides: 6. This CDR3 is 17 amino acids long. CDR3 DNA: TGTGCCAGCAGTTTAGCGCTTGCGGGAGGAGGCACAGATACGCAGTATTTT. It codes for CASSLALAGGGTDTQYF.

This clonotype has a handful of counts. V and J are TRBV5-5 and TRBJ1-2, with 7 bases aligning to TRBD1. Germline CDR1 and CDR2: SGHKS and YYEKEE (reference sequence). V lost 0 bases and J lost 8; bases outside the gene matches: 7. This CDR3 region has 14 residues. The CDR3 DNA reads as TGTGCCAGCAGCTTGGAAGCAGGGGGTGGCGGCTACACCTTC. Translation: CASSLEAGGGGYTF.

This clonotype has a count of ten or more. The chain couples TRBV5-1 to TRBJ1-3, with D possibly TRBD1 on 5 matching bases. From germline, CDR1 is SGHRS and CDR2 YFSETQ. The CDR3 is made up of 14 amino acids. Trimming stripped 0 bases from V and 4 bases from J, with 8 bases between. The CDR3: CASSLAGPGNTIYF. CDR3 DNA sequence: TGCGCCAGCAGCTTGGCAGGGCCCGGAAACACCATATATTTT.

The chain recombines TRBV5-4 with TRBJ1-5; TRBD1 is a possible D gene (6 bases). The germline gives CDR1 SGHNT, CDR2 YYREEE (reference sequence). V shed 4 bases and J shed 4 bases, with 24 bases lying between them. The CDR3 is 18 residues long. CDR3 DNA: TGTGCCAGCAGCCAAGATCGGATAGAACAGGGCCGGAATCAGCCCCAGCATTTT. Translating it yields CASSQDRIEQGRNQPQHF.

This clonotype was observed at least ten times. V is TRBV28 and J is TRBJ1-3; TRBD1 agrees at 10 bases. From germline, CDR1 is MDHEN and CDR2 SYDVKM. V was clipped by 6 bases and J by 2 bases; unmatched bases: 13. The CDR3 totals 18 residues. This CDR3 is CASSTLGRQGAAGNTIYF. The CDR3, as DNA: TGTGCCAGCAGCACCTTAGGCCGACAGGGGGCTGCTGGAAACACCATATATTTT.

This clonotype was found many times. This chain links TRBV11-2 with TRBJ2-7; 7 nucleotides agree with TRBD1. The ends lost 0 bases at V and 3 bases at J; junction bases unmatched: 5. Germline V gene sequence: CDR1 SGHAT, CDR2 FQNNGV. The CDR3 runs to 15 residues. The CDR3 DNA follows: TGTGCCAGCAGCTTAGAGGCTGCAGGGGGCTACGAGCAGTACTTC. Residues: CASSLEAAGGYEQYF.

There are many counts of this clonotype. The CDR3 nucleotides are TGCAGTGTTGCAGCGGGAGCCGACGACAATGAGCAGTTCTTC. Residues: CSVAAGADDNEQFF. The chain carries TRBV20-1 and TRBJ2-1; 8 bases map to TRBD2. With V trimmed by 7 bases and J by 5 bases, 10 bases remained unmatched. This CDR3 has 14 residues. CDR1 and CDR2 from the germline V gene are DFQATT and SNEGSKA (reference sequence).

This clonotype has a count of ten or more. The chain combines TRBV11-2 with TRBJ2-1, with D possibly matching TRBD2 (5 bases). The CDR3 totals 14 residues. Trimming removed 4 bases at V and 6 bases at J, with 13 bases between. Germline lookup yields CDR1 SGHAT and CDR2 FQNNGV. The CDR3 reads CASSSFQAANEQFF. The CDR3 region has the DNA TGTGCCAGCAGCTCCTTCCAAGCGGCCAATGAGCAGTTCTTC.

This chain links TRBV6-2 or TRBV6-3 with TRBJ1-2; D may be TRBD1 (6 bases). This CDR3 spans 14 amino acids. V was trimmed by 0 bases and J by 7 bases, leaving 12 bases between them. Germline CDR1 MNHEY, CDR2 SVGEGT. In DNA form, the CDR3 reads TGTGCCAGCAGTTACTCGAGACAGGAAGGTGGCTACACCTTC. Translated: CASSYSRQEGGYTF.

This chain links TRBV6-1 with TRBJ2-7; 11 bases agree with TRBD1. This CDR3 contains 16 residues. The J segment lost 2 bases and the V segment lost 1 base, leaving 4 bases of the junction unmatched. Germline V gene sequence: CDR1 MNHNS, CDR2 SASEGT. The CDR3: CASSEEPGQGAYEQYF. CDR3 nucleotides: TGTGCCAGCAGTGAAGAGCCGGGACAGGGGGCCTACGAGCAGTACTTC.

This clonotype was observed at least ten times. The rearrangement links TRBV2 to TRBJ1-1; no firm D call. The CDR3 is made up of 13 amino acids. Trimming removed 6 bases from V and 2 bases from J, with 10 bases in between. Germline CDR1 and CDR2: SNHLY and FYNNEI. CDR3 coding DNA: TGTGCCAGCAGGGCAGAGACTAACACTGAAGCTTTCTTT. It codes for CASRAETNTEAFF.